These T cell receptor beta chains were read from a single sample in a study of cytomegalovirus exposure and HLA in healthy donors. Sequencing used immunoSEQ multiplex PCR; TCRdb keeps in-frame clones, though not all of them. The profile shows about 170,000 clones, around 73% of them singletons. Specimen: PBMCs. These receptors were taken from a woman aged 18 to 35 in good health and CMV-seropositive. The CDR3 runs from the conserved cysteine through the conserved F or W. The order of the fields is CDR3 DNA, CDR3 protein, clone size, CDR3 length, J gene, D gene, V gene. A D gene is named only where the DNA matches it firmly. Clone sizes are given selectively: once, few, many, or a class where the clone is expanded.

DNA: TGTGCCAGCAGTATAGGACAGGGGGAGTCCTACGAGCAGTACTTC
CDR3: CASSIGQGESYEQYF
size: .
length: 15
J: TRBJ2-7
D: TRBD1
V: TRBV28

DNA: TGTGCCACCTGTCGGAGCGGGGAGGGCACAGATACGCAGTATTTT
CDR3: CATCRSGEGTDTQYF
size: .
length: 15
J: TRBJ2-3
D: TRBD2
V: TRBV10-3

DNA: TGTGCCATCGGGGGCGGACCCTGGGAACAGGGGGCTGACACTGAAGCTTTCTTT
CDR3: CAIGGGPWEQGADTEAFF
size: once
length: 18
J: TRBJ1-1
D: TRBD1
V: TRBV10-3

DNA: TGTGCCAGCAGTTCCGGGACTAGCGACACAGATACGCAGTATTTT
CDR3: CASSSGTSDTDTQYF
size: few
length: 15
J: TRBJ2-3
D: TRBD2
V: TRBV6-4

DNA: TGTGCCAGCAGCTTCCAGGGGGCGGGCTATGGCTACACCTTC
CDR3: CASSFQGAGYGYTF
size: .
length: 14
J: TRBJ1-2
D: TRBD1
V: TRBV5-6

DNA: TGTGCCAGCAATAAACTACAGGTTACTATGACTGAAGCTTTCTTT
CDR3: CASNKLQVTMTEAFF
size: .
length: 15
J: TRBJ1-1
D: .
V: TRBV6-1

DNA: TGTGCCAGCAGCTTAGACGGCGGGGATACCTACGAGCAGTACTTC
CDR3: CASSLDGGDTYEQYF
size: .
length: 15
J: TRBJ2-7
D: .
V: TRBV7-2

DNA: TGTGCCAGCAGCTGGCCTTCCGGGGGGGGATCCTACGAGCAGTACTTC
CDR3: CASSWPSGGGSYEQYF
size: .
length: 16
J: TRBJ2-7
D: TRBD2
V: TRBV7-6

DNA: TGTGCCAGTAGTTTGACAGGCTCCTACGAGCAGTACTTC
CDR3: CASSLTGSYEQYF
size: .
length: 13
J: TRBJ2-7
D: .
V: TRBV19

DNA: TGTGCCAGCAGCTTGGTTCAGGCTGGAAACACCATATATTTT
CDR3: CASSLVQAGNTIYF
size: .
length: 14
J: TRBJ1-3
D: .
V: TRBV5-5

DNA: TGTGCCAGCAGACAGGCAAACTACGAGCAGTACTTC
CDR3: CASRQANYEQYF
size: .
length: 12
J: TRBJ2-7
D: .
V: TRBV6-5

DNA: TGTGCCTGGAGGCGGGAGTCCCGGGAAAAACTGTTTTTT
CDR3: CAWRRESREKLFF
size: .
length: 13
J: TRBJ1-4
D: .
V: TRBV30

DNA: TGTGCCAGCGTACAGGGGGTTAATCAGCCCCAGCATTTT
CDR3: CASVQGVNQPQHF
size: .
length: 13
J: TRBJ1-5
D: TRBD1
V: TRBV28

DNA: TGTGCCAGCAGCCGGCAGTTCTTC
CDR3: CASSRQFF
size: .
length: 8
J: TRBJ2-1
D: .
V: TRBV7-9

DNA: TGTGCCAGCAGGGACAGCGGTACAGCTAACTATGGCTACACCTTC
CDR3: CASRDSGTANYGYTF
size: .
length: 15
J: TRBJ1-2
D: .
V: TRBV28

DNA: TGCGCCAGCAGCCAAGATCGGGGAGTGAACGAGCAGTACTTC
CDR3: CASSQDRGVNEQYF
size: .
length: 14
J: TRBJ2-7
D: .
V: TRBV4-3

DNA: TGTGCCAGCAGGCTTGGTCCTGGACGGGAGAACACTGAAGCTTTCTTT
CDR3: CASRLGPGRENTEAFF
size: .
length: 16
J: TRBJ1-1
D: .
V: TRBV28

DNA: TGTGCCAGCAGCCAGGGAGAGACCCAGTACTTC
CDR3: CASSQGETQYF
size: .
length: 11
J: TRBJ2-5
D: .
V: TRBV7-6

DNA: TGTGCCAGCAGGGGTAGCGGTCTCCAAGAGACCCAGTACTTC
CDR3: CASRGSGLQETQYF
size: .
length: 14
J: TRBJ2-5
D: .
V: TRBV6-5

DNA: TGTGCCAGCAGCTTGGCCGAGGAGGGGGCGAGAAACACCATATATTTT
CDR3: CASSLAEEGARNTIYF
size: .
length: 16
J: TRBJ1-3
D: TRBD1
V: TRBV5-6

DNA: TGTGCCAGCAGCGCGGGGACTCGGAACGGAGCTTTCTTT
CDR3: CASSAGTRNGAFF
size: few
length: 13
J: TRBJ1-1
D: .
V: TRBV5-4

DNA: TGCGCCAGCAGCCAAGAACAGCCCACAGATACGCAGTATTTT
CDR3: CASSQEQPTDTQYF
size: .
length: 14
J: TRBJ2-3
D: .
V: TRBV4-3

DNA: TGTGCCAGCAGTGACAGGGCAACTAATGAAAAACTGTTTTTT
CDR3: CASSDRATNEKLFF
size: .
length: 14
J: TRBJ1-4
D: .
V: TRBV6-1

DNA: TGTGCCAGCAGCAAGGACAGGGTCGGAGAGCAGTACTTC
CDR3: CASSKDRVGEQYF
size: .
length: 13
J: TRBJ2-7
D: TRBD1
V: TRBV5-4

DNA: TGTGCCAGCAGCATTTCCGGGGTGAACACTGAAGCTTTCTTT
CDR3: CASSISGVNTEAFF
size: .
length: 14
J: TRBJ1-1
D: .
V: TRBV2

DNA: TGCGCCAGCAGCTTGGGTCCGACAGCAACTAATGAAAAACTGTTTTTT
CDR3: CASSLGPTATNEKLFF
size: .
length: 16
J: TRBJ1-4
D: .
V: TRBV5-1

DNA: TGTGCCAGCAGCTTTAAGGGGGTGAACACCGGGGAGCTGTTTTTT
CDR3: CASSFKGVNTGELFF
size: once
length: 15
J: TRBJ2-2
D: .
V: TRBV5-6

DNA: TGTGCCAGCAGTGAATTGGGGGCTAGCGGGGCCACAGATACGCAGTATTTT
CDR3: CASSELGASGATDTQYF
size: .
length: 17
J: TRBJ2-3
D: TRBD2
V: TRBV25-1

DNA: TGTGCCATCAGTGATGGGACAGGCTACAATGAGCAGTTCTTC
CDR3: CAISDGTGYNEQFF
size: .
length: 14
J: TRBJ2-1
D: TRBD1
V: TRBV10-3

DNA: TGTGCTAGCAGCTTAAGTCCGGGACAGGGTTACTACAATGAGCAGTTCTTC
CDR3: CASSLSPGQGYYNEQFF
size: .
length: 17
J: TRBJ2-1
D: TRBD1
V: TRBV7-7

DNA: TGCGCCAGCAGCCCAGTTGAGGGGGGGCGGGAGACCCAGTACTTC
CDR3: CASSPVEGGRETQYF
size: .
length: 15
J: TRBJ2-5
D: .
V: TRBV5-1

DNA: TGTGCCAGCAGTCCTCCCAACAGGGTCAGGAGCAATCAGCCCCAGCATTTT
CDR3: CASSPPNRVRSNQPQHF
size: .
length: 17
J: TRBJ1-5
D: .
V: TRBV28

DNA: TGTGCCAGCAGTTTAGGACAGGGGGAAGAGGAAACTGAAGCTTTCTTT
CDR3: CASSLGQGEEETEAFF
size: .
length: 16
J: TRBJ1-1
D: TRBD1
V: TRBV28

DNA: TGTGCCAGCAGCTTATGGACATCGGTTCAAGAGACCCAGTACTTC
CDR3: CASSLWTSVQETQYF
size: .
length: 15
J: TRBJ2-5
D: .
V: TRBV7-9

DNA: TGCGCCAGCAGCTTGGGGCTCTACTACGAGCAGTACTTC
CDR3: CASSLGLYYEQYF
size: .
length: 13
J: TRBJ2-7
D: .
V: TRBV5-1

DNA: TGTGCCAGCAGCTTAGAGCGGGGAGGGTCCTACGAGCAGTACTTC
CDR3: CASSLERGGSYEQYF
size: .
length: 15
J: TRBJ2-7
D: TRBD2
V: TRBV11-2